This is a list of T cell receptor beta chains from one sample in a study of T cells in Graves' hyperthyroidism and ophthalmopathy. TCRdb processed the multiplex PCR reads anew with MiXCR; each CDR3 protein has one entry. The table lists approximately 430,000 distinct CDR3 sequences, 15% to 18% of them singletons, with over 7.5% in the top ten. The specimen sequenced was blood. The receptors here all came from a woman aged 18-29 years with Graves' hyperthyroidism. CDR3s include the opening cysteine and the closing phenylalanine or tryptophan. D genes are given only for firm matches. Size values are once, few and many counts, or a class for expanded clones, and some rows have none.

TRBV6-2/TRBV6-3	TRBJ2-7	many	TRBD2	TGTGCCAGCAGGCTAGCGGGAGGAACCTACGAGCAGTACTTC	CASRLAGGTYEQYF
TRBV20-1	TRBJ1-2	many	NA	TGCAGTGCTAGCCCCCCTGGAACTAATTACTATGGCTACACCTTC	CSASPPGTNYYGYTF
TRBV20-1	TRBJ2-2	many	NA	TGCAGTGCTAGACCAAAGGCACGGGGATCGGACACCGGGGAGCTGTTTTTT	CSARPKARGSDTGELFF
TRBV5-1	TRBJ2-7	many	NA	TGCGCCAGCAGCTCCAACTACCCTAGCGCAAAGCTCTACGAGCAGTACTTC	CASSSNYPSAKLYEQYF
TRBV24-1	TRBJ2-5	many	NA	TGTGCCACCAGCGAACCCTGGGGGACCCAGTACTTC	CATSEPWGTQYF
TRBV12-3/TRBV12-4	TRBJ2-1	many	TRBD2	TGTGCCAGCAGTTTAGGGCAGGGGGTAGCGGGGGTAGATGAGCAGTTCTTC	CASSLGQGVAGVDEQFF
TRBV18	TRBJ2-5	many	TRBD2	TGTGCCAGCTCACCCCTAGACGGGAGGCCCGGGTGGACCCAGTACTTC	CASSPLDGRPGWTQYF
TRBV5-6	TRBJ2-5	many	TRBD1	TGTGCCAGCACCATACTGGGGGGGGACAGGGAGGTGACCCAGTACTTC	CASTILGGDREVTQYF
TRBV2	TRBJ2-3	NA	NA	TGTGCCAGCAGTGAAGCGCAGTCGGAGGACACAGATACGCAGTATTTT	CASSEAQSEDTDTQYF
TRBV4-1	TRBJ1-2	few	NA	TGCGCCATCCCCGCGGGAAACTATGGCTACACCTTC	CAIPAGNYGYTF
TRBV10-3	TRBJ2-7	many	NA	TGTGCCATCAGTGCCGGAAGAGCGTACTACGAGCAGTACTTC	CAISAGRAYYEQYF